This T cell receptor beta chain was obtained from a study of identical twins. Study results and limitations: Carriage of fewer insertions was seen in abundant cord blood beta clonotypes, whereas memory repertoires showed none. Out-of-frame alpha sequences that twins shared showed excess low generation probability.

The CDR3 loop spans 15 amino acids. V was shortened by 0 bases and J by 1 base, with 10 bases between the two germline ends. Germline CDR1 SGHDT, CDR2 YYEEEE. A single record per CDR3 protein comes from TCRdb applying MiXCR to the 5' RACE reads. Among a few hundred thousand distinct CDR3 sequences listed, about 18% were seen once. This clonotype has a handful of counts. Its antigen is not identified. Every one of the donors was a healthy Caucasian. The receptor was derived from a man aged 50-60 years in good health. The chain links TRBV5-6 to TRBJ1-1; TRBD1 is a possible D gene (6 bases). What was sequenced was naive T cells sorted from blood. The CDR3: CASSLEPGENTEAFF. CDR3 nucleotides: TGTGCCAGCAGCTTGGAGCCAGGGGAGAACACTGAAGCTTTCTTT.